These 20 T cell receptor beta chains share one sample of origin, sequenced in a study of shared clonotypes between healthy human individuals. This table comes from immunoSEQ multiplex PCR, and its TCRdb copy is limited to in-frame clones, with some not included. In the table there are 2 million to 2.5 million clones, approximately 93% of which are singletons. Specimen: naive CD4+ T cells from PBMCs. Subset noted: CD45RA+ positively selected. These receptors originate from a man aged 18-30 years in good health. Some clones in this sample may be carry-over from other donors' samples.

V and J are TRBV28 and TRBJ1-1; D is possibly TRBD1 (6 bases). Germline CDR1 and CDR2: MDHEN and SYDVKM. This CDR3 is built from 18 residues. Trimming removed 7 bases from V and 5 bases from J, with 29 bases in between. The CDR3 sequence: CASKYPPGARGGNTEAFF. In nucleotides, the CDR3 is TGTGCCAGCAAGTATCCCCCGGGGGCCCGCGGAGGTAATACTGAAGCTTTCTTT.

This sequence joins TRBV19 and TRBJ1-1; D unclear. Germline V gene data show CDR1 as LNHDA and CDR2 as SQIVND (reference sequence). The V gene lost 4 bases and the J gene lost 8 bases, with 17 bases spanning the gap. The CDR3 runs to 14 residues. The DNA for the CDR3 is TGTGCCAGTAGTAGGGCCCCCTCGTATCCCGAAGCTTTCTTT. This encodes CASSRAPSYPEAFF.

The gene calls are TRBV28 and TRBJ1-4, with no clear D. CDR1 is MDHEN, CDR2 SYDVKM, per germline. Trimming cost V 5 bases and J 4 bases, with 14 bases left between them. The CDR3 covers 15 residues. DNA for the CDR3: TGTGCCAGCAGTACTGTCGAGGTTCTTAATGAAAAACTGTTTTTT. Amino acid sequence: CASSTVEVLNEKLFF.

This chain joins TRBV6-5 and TRBJ1-3; D ambiguous. The germline V gene has CDR1 MNHEY and CDR2 SVGAGI. V lost 6 bases to trimming and J lost 3 bases, with 3 bases between them. The CDR3 is 11 amino acids. CDR3 protein: CASRVGNTIYF. The DNA for the CDR3 is TGTGCCAGCAGGGTTGGAAACACCATATATTTT.

The table lists this clone with a count of one. This chain uses TRBV7-8 with TRBJ2-5, with 8 nucleotides matching TRBD2. CDR1 and CDR2 (germline): SGHVS, FQNEAQ. This CDR3 is built from 17 residues. V gave up 1 base and J gave up 1 base; unmatched junction bases: 8. The DNA of the CDR3 is TGTGCCAGCAGCTTAGGCCGGGGGGGTAGCGGCCAAGAGACCCAGTACTTC. Protein sequence: CASSLGRGGSGQETQYF. Combining the CDR3 with reference TRBV7-8 and TRBJ2-5 gives the whole variable domain GAGVSQSPRYKVAKRGQDVALRCDPISGHVSLFWYQQALGQGPEFLTYFQNEAQLDKSGLPSDRFFAERPEGSVSTLKIQRTQQEDSAVYLCASSLGRGGSGQETQYFGPGTRLLVL.

The rearrangement uses TRBV10-1 and TRBJ2-7; D possibly uses TRBD1 or TRBD2 (5 bases each). CDR3 length: 15 residues. Deletions cut 0 bases from V and 3 bases from J, with 12 bases between. Germline V gene sequence: CDR1 WNHNN, CDR2 SYGVQD (reference sequence). CDR3 sequence reads: CASSESLGRYYEQYF. The CDR3 DNA reads TGCGCCAGCAGTGAGTCGTTGGGACGGTACTACGAGCAGTACTTC.

This clone was detected only a few times. The rearrangement links TRBV6-1 to TRBJ2-5; the D gene is possibly TRBD1 (5 bases). V gave up 3 bases and J gave up 4 bases, with 9 bases separating them. The length of the CDR3 is 13 residues. The germline gives CDR1 MNHNS, CDR2 SASEGT. In nucleotides, the CDR3 is TGTGCCAGCAGTGAGGGCAGGGCAGAGACCCAGTACTTC. Amino acid sequence: CASSEGRAETQYF.

The gene calls are TRBV7-3 and TRBJ1-6, with TRBD1 as a possible D gene (5 bases). Germline CDR1 SGHTA, CDR2 FQGTGA. V shed 4 bases and J shed 9 bases, with 16 bases lying between them. This CDR3 has 15 residues. CDR3 loop: CASSSRPRGGSPLHF. Here the CDR3 DNA reads TGTGCCAGCAGCTCCCGTCCCCGGGGCGGTTCACCCCTCCACTTT.

The chain joins TRBV5-1 to TRBJ1-4; D perhaps matches TRBD1 (6 bases). The CDR3 length is 16 residues. Trimming took off 4 bases at V and 0 bases at J, with 13 bases between the two ends. Germline V CDR1 and CDR2: SGHRS, YFSETQ. CDR3 sequence: CASSSGTPATNEKLFF. CDR3 DNA sequence: TGCGCCAGCAGCAGTGGGACACCGGCAACTAATGAAAAACTGTTTTTT.

The chain's CDR3 is CASSHLLAGGGKNEQFF. CDR3 DNA sequence: TGCGCCAGCAGCCATCTTTTAGCGGGAGGGGGGAAGAATGAGCAGTTCTTC. The gene calls are TRBV4-1 and TRBJ2-1; 11 bases are a match to TRBD2. There are 17 residues in the CDR3. The germline V gene encodes CDR1 MGHRA and CDR2 YSYEKL. V was pared by 3 bases and J by 7 bases, with 11 bases of the junction left unmatched.

The V call is TRBV7-2, the J call TRBJ2-5; D is ambiguous. With 7 bases removed from V and 4 bases from J, the gap between germline ends came to 16 bases. Germline V gives CDR1 SGHTA, CDR2 FQGNSA. This CDR3 is built from 14 residues. The CDR3 sequence is CASTLRLRRETQYF. In DNA, the CDR3 is TGTGCCAGCACTTTAAGGCTAAGGAGAGAGACCCAGTACTTC.

This rearrangement joins TRBV5-1 to TRBJ1-1, with 8 positions matching TRBD1. The germline CDR1 and CDR2 sequences are SGHRS and YFSETQ. The V gene end was trimmed by 4 bases and the J gene end by 2 bases; junction bases not matched to a gene: 10. The length of the CDR3 is 16 residues. CDR3 residues: CASSTETGASNTEAFF. CDR3 sequence (DNA): TGCGCCAGCAGCACTGAGACAGGGGCGAGTAACACTGAAGCTTTCTTT.

This clone has only a few counts. The J gene is TRBJ2-5, the V gene TRBV7-9; D gene uncertain. Germline lookup yields CDR1 SEHNR and CDR2 FQNEAQ (reference sequence). The length of the CDR3 is 11 residues. V lost 4 bases and J 3 bases, leaving 3 bases between the germline ends. CDR3 sequence: CASSWEETQYF. CDR3 sequence (DNA): TGTGCCAGCAGCTGGGAAGAGACCCAGTACTTC.

The table lists this clone with a count of one. The chain links TRBV7-3 to TRBJ2-5; D call uncertain. The CDR3 spans 13 residues. Trimming pared 1 base from V and 5 bases from J, leaving 8 bases between. Germline CDR1 is SGHTA and CDR2 is FQGTGA. The CDR3 DNA sequence: TGTGCCAGCAGCTTAAATATGGTGGAGACCCAGTACTTC. This codes for CASSLNMVETQYF.

CDR3 amino acids: CASSLGRGSKNIQYF. Here the CDR3 DNA reads TGTGCCAGCAGCTTAGGACGGGGATCCAAAAACATTCAGTACTTC. The chain links TRBV7-9 to TRBJ2-4; a possible D gene is TRBD2 (5 bases). The V gene's germline CDR1 is SEHNR and CDR2 FQNEAQ (reference sequence). Trimming removed 1 base from V and 2 bases from J, with 9 bases in between. The CDR3 loop spans 15 amino acids.

This sequence joins TRBV7-2 and TRBJ2-5; 8 nucleotides line up with TRBD2. The CDR3 sequence is 17 residues long. Germline V lookup: CDR1 SGHTA, CDR2 FQGNSA. V was pared by 1 base and J by 4 bases, with 11 bases of the junction left unmatched. Here the CDR3 DNA reads TGTGCCAGCAGCTTAGTGGGCGGGGGGACCCTAATAGAGACCCAGTACTTC. This sequence encodes CASSLVGGGTLIETQYF.

This clone was seen only a few times. The V and J genes are TRBV11-3 and TRBJ2-5; D gene unclear. The CDR3 is 12 amino acids. Germline assignment: CDR1 SGHNT and CDR2 YENEEA. V gave up 0 bases and J gave up 5 bases, with 4 bases separating them. The CDR3 DNA reads TGTGCCAGCAGCTTAGATGGGGAGACCCAGTACTTC. It specifies CASSLDGETQYF.

The genes are TRBV6-1 and TRBJ1-2, with TRBD1 identical over 7 bases. In germline, CDR1 is MNHNS, CDR2 SASEGT. The CDR3 is made up of 16 amino acids. The V gene end was trimmed by 3 bases and the J gene end by 2 bases; junction bases not matched to a gene: 9. The CDR3 loop is CASSEQPGQTNYGYTF. Here the CDR3 DNA reads TGTGCCAGCAGTGAGCAACCGGGACAGACAAACTATGGCTACACCTTC.

V usage is TRBV9 and J usage is TRBJ2-7; 8 bases map to TRBD2. The germline V gene has CDR1 SGDLS and CDR2 YYNGEE. This CDR3 is built from 14 residues. Losses at the gene ends were 0 bases for V and 4 bases for J; bases not matched to a gene: 3. Written as DNA, the CDR3 is TGTGCCAGCAGCGTAGGCCAGCGGGGGTACGAGCAGTACTTC. Its protein product is CASSVGQRGYEQYF.

This clone was seen only a few times. The chain has TRBV27 and TRBJ1-2; D unclear. CDR3 length equals 12 residues. Germline CDR1 MNHEY, CDR2 SMNVEV (reference sequence). Trimming shortened V by 3 bases and J by 0 bases, and 2 bases separated the two germline ends. The DNA of the CDR3 is TGTGCCAGCAGTTTCACTAACTATGGCTACACCTTC. Protein product: CASSFTNYGYTF.